A single sample gave rise to the 23 T cell receptor beta chains below, sequenced in a study of T-cell memory formation after mild COVID-19. One entry per CDR3 protein, called by TCRdb with MiXCR from the 5' RACE reads. Among hundreds of thousands of distinct CDR3 sequences listed, 15% were seen once. The sequencing sample was made of PBMCs or a T cell subset sorted from them (not recorded which). These receptors were collected from a man younger than 30 who had mild COVID-19 (a few samples of this study predate the infection). Cell type and time point are not known.

This clonotype occurred a few times. The chain links TRBV27 to TRBJ2-2; no firm D call. This CDR3 is built from 12 residues. CDR1 and CDR2 from the germline V gene are MNHEY and SMNVEV (reference sequence). Trimming cost V 2 bases and J 8 bases, with 6 bases left between them. The CDR3 region is CASSLARGELFF. The CDR3 DNA reads TGTGCCAGCAGTTTAGCGCGGGGGGAGCTGTTTTTT.

This clonotype turned up a few times. V and J are TRBV7-9 and TRBJ2-5; 7 nucleotides line up with TRBD1. This CDR3 has 16 amino acids. The J segment lost 1 base and the V segment lost 5 bases, leaving 10 bases of the junction unmatched. Per germline, CDR1 SEHNR and CDR2 FQNEAQ (reference sequence). CDR3 DNA: TGTGCCAGCAGCACTCCCGAGACAGGGACCCAAGAGACCCAGTACTTC. Its protein is CASSTPETGTQETQYF. The full variable domain, completed using reference TRBV7-9 and TRBJ2-5, is DTGVSQNPRHKITKRGQNVTFRCDPISEHNRLYWYRQTLGQGPEFLTYFQNEAQLEKSRLLSDRFSAERPKGSFSTLEIQRTEQGDSAMYLCASSTPETGTQETQYFGPGTRLLVL.

The rearrangement links TRBV12-3 or TRBV12-4 to TRBJ2-1; TRBD1 aligns across 8 bases. With V trimmed by 6 bases and J by 5 bases, 3 bases remained unmatched. CDR3 size: 13 residues. Written as DNA, the CDR3 is TGTGCCAGCAGCAAGACAGGGGACAATGAGCAGTTCTTC. This sequence encodes CASSKTGDNEQFF.

This chain links TRBV6-5 with TRBJ2-3; D not resolved. V dropped 7 bases and J dropped 2 bases, with 16 bases sitting between them. Germline V CDR1 and CDR2: MNHEY, SVGAGI. The CDR3 has 15 residues. The CDR3 loop reads CASTPTATPTDTQYF. In nucleotides, the CDR3 is TGTGCCAGCACACCTACCGCAACACCCACAGATACGCAGTATTTT.

This clonotype was observed a few times. The chain joins TRBV27 to TRBJ2-3; 14 bases agree with TRBD2. Germline V lookup: CDR1 MNHEY, CDR2 SMNVEV (reference sequence). Germline trimming cut 7 bases from V and 6 bases from J; bases unmatched to any gene: 9. CDR3 length: 16 amino acids. CDR3 sequence (DNA): TGTGCCAGCACCACTCGACTAGCGGGGGGGCCCGATACGCAGTATTTT. It specifies CASTTRLAGGPDTQYF.

This clonotype has a count of ten or more. This chain links TRBV5-8 with TRBJ1-5; no definite D call. Trimming stripped 0 bases from V and 4 bases from J, with 14 bases between. The CDR3 covers 16 residues. The germline V gene has CDR1 SGHTS and CDR2 YDEGEE. Written as DNA, the CDR3 is TGTGCCAGCAGCTTGGGTACTGGGCTGTGGAATCAGCCCCAGCATTTT. Residues: CASSLGTGLWNQPQHF.

The V and J genes are TRBV9 and TRBJ2-1; 7 nucleotides agree with TRBD2. Per germline, CDR1 SGDLS and CDR2 YYNGEE. V lost 1 base, J lost 8 bases, and 12 bases stayed unmatched. CDR3 length: 16 amino acids. The CDR3 region is CASSVNDRGEGDEQFF. Here the CDR3 DNA reads TGTGCCAGCAGCGTAAATGACCGGGGGGAAGGGGATGAGCAGTTCTTC.

The CDR3 loop reads CASSLGAIVYEQYF. CDR3 DNA: TGTGCCAGCAGCTTAGGGGCAATTGTCTACGAGCAGTACTTC. V usage is TRBV7-2 and J usage is TRBJ2-7; D remains unclear. In germline, CDR1 is SGHTA, CDR2 FQGNSA. Trimming removed 1 base from V and 3 bases from J, with 10 bases in between. The CDR3 runs to 14 residues. Using reference TRBV7-2 and TRBJ2-7 for the parts outside the CDR3, the full variable domain is GAGVSQSPSNKVTEKGKDVELRCDPISGHTALYWYRQSLGQGLEFLIYFQGNSAPDKSGLPSDRFSAERTGGSVSTLTIQRTQQEDSAVYLCASSLGAIVYEQYFGPGTRLTVT.

This clonotype occurred a few times. This chain links TRBV6-2 or TRBV6-3 with TRBJ2-1; D gene unclear. CDR1 and CDR2 (germline): MNHEY, SVGEGT. Trimming shortened V by 6 bases and J by 2 bases, and 8 bases separated the two germline ends. The length of the CDR3 is 13 residues. The CDR3 nucleotides read TGTGCCAGCAGCACCCTGACCTACAATGAGCAGTTCTTC. Protein sequence: CASSTLTYNEQFF.

This clonotype was seen a few times. The rearrangement uses TRBV19 and TRBJ1-2, with 8 bases lining up with TRBD1. CDR3 length: 15 residues. V lost 4 bases, J lost 4 bases, and 8 bases stayed unmatched. In germline, CDR1 is LNHDA, CDR2 SQIVND (reference sequence). CDR3 sequence reads: CASSRGQGLSYGYTF. The CDR3, as DNA: TGTGCCAGTAGTAGAGGACAGGGACTCTCCTATGGCTACACCTTC.

This clonotype was recorded many times. This chain links TRBV11-1 with TRBJ2-5; unclear D gene. Trimming shortened V by 5 bases and J by 5 bases, and 6 bases separated the two germline ends. Germline V gives CDR1 SGHAT, CDR2 FQDESV (reference sequence). The CDR3 runs to 11 residues. CDR3 bases: TGTGCCAGCAGCACCCGGGAGACCCAGTACTTC. Its translation is CASSTRETQYF. The variable domain in full, completed from reference TRBV11-1 and TRBJ2-5, reads EAEVAQSPRYKITEKSQAVAFWCDPISGHATLYWYRQILGQGPELLVQFQDESVVDDSQLPKDRFSAERLKGVDSTLKIQPAELGDSAMYLCASSTRETQYFGPGTRLLVL.

The V gene is TRBV14, the J gene TRBJ1-3, with 8 bases identical to TRBD1. J lost 3 bases, V lost 5 bases, and 3 bases had no gene match. This CDR3 is built from 14 residues. Germline V gene lookup returns CDR1 SGHDN and CDR2 FVKESK. The CDR3 sequence is CASSGQGGGNTIYF. In nucleotides, the CDR3 is TGTGCCAGCAGCGGACAGGGAGGTGGAAACACCATATATTTT.

The V and J genes are TRBV12-3 or TRBV12-4 and TRBJ1-6; unclear D gene. The CDR3 length is 11 residues. V gave up 1 base and J gave up 10 bases, with 2 bases separating them. CDR3 amino acids: CASSLESPLHF. As DNA, the CDR3 is TGTGCCAGCAGTTTAGAATCACCCCTCCACTTT.

This clonotype appeared a few times. The chain couples TRBV30 to TRBJ1-3; no firm D call. V was trimmed by 0 bases and J by 6 bases, leaving 3 bases between them. From germline, CDR1 is GTSNPN and CDR2 SVGIG (reference sequence). This CDR3 has 11 residues. DNA of the CDR3: TGTGCCTGGAGTGTTTTAAACACCATATATTTT. Amino acid sequence: CAWSVLNTIYF.

V is TRBV5-1 and J is TRBJ2-5; D may be TRBD1 or TRBD2 (6 bases each). Trimming stripped 8 bases from V and 1 base from J, with 12 bases between. The germline gives CDR1 SGHRS, CDR2 YFSETQ. The CDR3 totals 13 residues. CDR3 sequence reads: CASGRGVQETQYF. The CDR3 region has the DNA TGCGCCAGTGGAAGGGGGGTCCAAGAGACCCAGTACTTC.

The rearrangement uses TRBV5-1 and TRBJ2-3; 9 bases fit TRBD1. J was trimmed by 6 bases and V by 6 bases; bases with no gene match: 8. This CDR3 is built from 14 residues. Germline CDR1 reads SGHRS; CDR2 reads YFSETQ. DNA for the CDR3: TGCGCCAGCACCCCGGGACAGGGCATCGATACGCAGTATTTT. Translation: CASTPGQGIDTQYF. Using reference TRBV5-1 and TRBJ2-3 for the parts outside the CDR3, the full variable domain is KAGVTQTPRYLIKTRGQQVTLSCSPISGHRSVSWYQQTPGQGLQFLFEYFSETQRNKGNFPGRFSGRQFSNSRSEMNVSTLELGDSALYLCASTPGQGIDTQYFGPGTRLTVL.

This clonotype showed up just a few times. The chain combines TRBV4-2 with TRBJ2-3, with D tentatively TRBD1 or TRBD2 (6 bases each). Germline assignment: CDR1 LGHNA and CDR2 YNFKEQ. V dropped 4 bases and J dropped 6 bases, with 23 bases sitting between them. This CDR3 is 17 amino acids long. The CDR3 is CASSPAPFGGPLDTQYF. The CDR3 coding sequence is TGTGCCAGCAGCCCGGCCCCCTTTGGGGGGCCCTTGGATACGCAGTATTTT.

Only a few counts were recorded for this clonotype. DNA of the CDR3: TGTGCCAGCAGCTTGAGTCTAGCGGGGAACACAGATACGCAGTATTTT. It codes for CASSLSLAGNTDTQYF. This chain uses TRBV5-5 with TRBJ2-3, with 9 positions matching TRBD2. Germline loops: CDR1 SGHKS, CDR2 YYEKEE (reference sequence). This CDR3 contains 16 residues. Germline trimming cut 1 base from V and 2 bases from J; bases unmatched to any gene: 5.

A few counts support this clonotype. The J gene is TRBJ1-1, the V gene TRBV4-1; 7 nucleotides align to TRBD1. Germline CDR1 MGHRA, CDR2 YSYEKL. The V and J ends lost 1 base and 5 bases, in that order; junction bases with no gene match: 4. This CDR3 spans 14 amino acids. The CDR3 here is CASSQVGRGTEAFF. Written as DNA, the CDR3 is TGCGCCAGCAGCCAAGTCGGCAGGGGGACTGAAGCTTTCTTT.

The chain has TRBV9 and TRBJ2-7; perhaps TRBD2 as D (5 bases). Between the trimmed V and J ends, which lost 0 bases and 6 bases, there was a span of 19 bases. Germline lookup yields CDR1 SGDLS and CDR2 YYNGEE. The CDR3 is 16 residues long. The CDR3 reads CASSVGSRGGSAEQYF. The DNA for the CDR3 is TGTGCCAGCAGCGTAGGGTCGAGAGGCGGGTCAGCCGAGCAGTACTTC. Full variable domain (rest looked up from reference TRBV9 and TRBJ2-7): DSGVTQTPKHLITATGQRVTLRCSPRSGDLSVYWYQQSLDQGLQFLIQYYNGEERAKGNILERFSAQQFPDLHSELNLSSLELGDSALYFCASSVGSRGGSAEQYFGPGTRLTVT.

In this sample, this clonotype turned up a few times. The V gene is TRBV5-6, the J gene TRBJ2-7, with a possible D match to TRBD2 (6 bases). Germline V gene data show CDR1 as SGHDT and CDR2 as YYEEEE. The V end lost 4 bases, the J end lost 4 bases, and 18 bases lay between the germline ends. This CDR3 region has 15 residues. CDR3 amino acids: CASSTAAGPGYEQYF. CDR3 bases: TGTGCCAGCAGCACAGCGGCGGGGCCGGGGTACGAGCAGTACTTC.

The chain is built from TRBV7-9 and TRBJ1-4, with no clear D. With 5 bases removed from V and 6 bases from J, the gap between germline ends came to 19 bases. Germline V CDR1 and CDR2: SEHNR, FQNEAQ (reference sequence). CDR3 size: 16 residues. CDR3: CASSPGVRLGYEKLFF. CDR3 DNA: TGTGCCAGCAGCCCCGGGGTCCGATTAGGTTATGAAAAACTGTTTTTT.

The CDR3 loop reads CASRPAGTESTGELFF. The CDR3 DNA reads TGTGCCAGCAGACCGGCCGGGACAGAGTCGACCGGGGAGCTGTTTTTT. The chain combines TRBV7-2 with TRBJ2-2; 7 positions match TRBD1. The CDR3 sequence is 16 residues long. CDR1 SGHTA and CDR2 FQGNSA come from the germline V gene. Trimming removed 6 bases from V and 5 bases from J; junction bases left unmatched: 12.